These 5 T cell receptor beta chains were all obtained from the same sample, sequenced in a study of blood T cell repertoires in COVID-19. Data came from immunoSEQ multiplex PCR; TCRdb stores just in-frame clones and leaves some out. The table includes over 120,000 clones, roughly 88% detected once. What was sequenced was peripheral blood. The receptors stem from a man in his sixties with active or convalescent COVID-19.

This clone has just a few counts. The V gene is TRBV28, the J gene TRBJ1-4; 8 nucleotides match TRBD1. CDR1 and CDR2 from the germline V gene are MDHEN and SYDVKM. V trimming: 2 bases; J trimming: 2 bases; junction bases outside the gene matches: 4. The CDR3 consists of 16 residues. Here the CDR3 reads CASSLGQGETNEKLFF. CDR3 sequence (DNA): TGTGCCAGCAGTTTAGGACAGGGCGAGACTAATGAAAAACTGTTTTTT.

This chain connects TRBV18 to TRBJ1-3; D is ambiguous. With 6 bases removed from V and 0 bases from J, the gap between germline ends came to 18 bases. The CDR3 totals 17 residues. Germline assignment: CDR1 KGHSH and CDR2 LQKENI. CDR3 nucleotides: TGTGCCAGCTCCCTCATTCCTCGTGAGAGCTCTGGAAACACCATATATTTT. It encodes CASSLIPRESSGNTIYF. The entire variable domain, with the rest obtained from reference TRBV18 and TRBJ1-3, is as follows: NAGVMQNPRHLVRRRGQEARLRCSPMKGHSHVYWYRQLPEEGLKFMVYLQKENIIDESGMPKERFSAEFPKEGPSILRIQQVVRGDSAAYFCASSLIPRESSGNTIYFGEGSWLTVV.

The rearrangement links TRBV3-1 (or the pseudogene TRBV3-2) to TRBJ2-5; no firm D call. Germline CDR1 reads LGHDT; CDR2 reads YNNKEL (reference sequence). Trimming shortened V by 7 bases and J by 5 bases, and 20 bases separated the two germline ends. CDR3 length equals 15 residues. The CDR3: CASTTRSFRSETQYF. Written as DNA, the CDR3 is TGTGCCAGCACCACGCGATCTTTTAGGAGCGAGACCCAGTACTTC.

The chain uses TRBV6-4 and TRBJ1-4; TRBD1 is a possible D gene (5 bases). Trimming removed 6 bases from V and 0 bases from J, with 14 bases in between. The germline V gene encodes CDR1 MRHNA and CDR2 SNTAGT. The CDR3 is 16 amino acids. CDR3 nucleotides: TGTGCCAGCAGCCCCTCAGGGTTCGCAACTAATGAAAAACTGTTTTTT. This translates into CASSPSGFATNEKLFF.

V gene TRBV4-1 combines with J gene TRBJ1-2; perhaps TRBD1 as D (5 bases). With 0 bases removed from V and 5 bases from J, the gap between germline ends came to 13 bases. This CDR3 has 15 amino acids. Germline CDR1 MGHRA, CDR2 YSYEKL. This chain's CDR3 is CASSQDRTSLYGYTF. The CDR3 DNA reads as TGCGCCAGCAGCCAAGATCGGACATCCCTTTATGGCTACACCTTC.